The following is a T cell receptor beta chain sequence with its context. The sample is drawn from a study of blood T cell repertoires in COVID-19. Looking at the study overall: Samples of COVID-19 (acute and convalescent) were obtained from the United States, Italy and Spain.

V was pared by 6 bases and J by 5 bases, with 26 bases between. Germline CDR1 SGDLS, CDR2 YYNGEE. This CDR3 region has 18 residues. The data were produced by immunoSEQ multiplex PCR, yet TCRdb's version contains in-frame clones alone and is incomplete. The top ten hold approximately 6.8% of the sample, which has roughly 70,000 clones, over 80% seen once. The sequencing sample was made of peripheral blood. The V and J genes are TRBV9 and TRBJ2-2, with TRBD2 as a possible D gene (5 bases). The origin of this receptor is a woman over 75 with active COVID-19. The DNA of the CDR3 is TGTGCCAGCACCCCCCGGTTGGTGGGTCCGGGATGGACCGGGGAGCTGTTTTTT. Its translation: CASTPRLVGPGWTGELFF.